These 26 T cell receptor beta chains were sequenced from one sample in a study of shared clonotypes between healthy human individuals. CD45RO negativity and positive selection for CCR7 defined naive CD8 cells, a population that excluded terminally differentiated effector memory CD45RA+ cells. The assay was immunoSEQ multiplex PCR, and TCRdb's table has in-frame clones only and misses some. Of 800,000 to 950,000 clones in the sample, approximately 96% are singletons; the top ten hold less than 0.25%. The source material was naive CD8+ T cells sorted from blood. These receptors all stem from a young man in good health.

This clone showed up just once. The same CDR3 is also encoded by other DNA sequences in this sample. This chain connects TRBV6-5 to TRBJ2-1; D uncertain. CDR3 length equals 14 residues. The V end lost 0 bases, the J end lost 0 bases, and 3 bases lay between the germline ends. CDR1 and CDR2 from the germline V gene are MNHEY and SVGAGI. The CDR3 loop reads CASSYSSSYNEQFF. As DNA, the CDR3 is TGTGCCAGCAGTTACTCCAGCTCCTACAATGAGCAGTTCTTC.

This chain links TRBV27 with TRBJ2-5; D call uncertain. V was pared by 0 bases and J by 7 bases, with 6 bases between. The CDR3 length is 12 residues. Germline V CDR1 and CDR2: MNHEY, SMNVEV (reference sequence). DNA of the CDR3: TGTGCCAGCAGTTTATCCCGAGGGACCCAGTACTTC. It codes for CASSLSRGTQYF.

In regard to this clone: At the DNA level, this CDR3 is encoded by other sequences in the same sample as well. J is TRBJ2-7 and V is TRBV6-1; 11 nucleotides match TRBD1. Germline V gives CDR1 MNHNS, CDR2 SASEGT. This CDR3 has 17 amino acids. V dropped 0 bases and J dropped 2; count of bases not matched to a gene: 6. The CDR3 nucleotides are TGTGCCAGCAGTGAAGCGCTTCTGGGACAGGGGGCCTACGAGCAGTACTTC. It encodes CASSEALLGQGAYEQYF.

The chain has TRBV5-4 and TRBJ2-7; D unclear. V shed 3 bases and J shed 0 bases, with 10 bases lying between them. The CDR3 is 14 residues long. Germline values: CDR1 SGHNT, CDR2 YYREEE (reference sequence). The CDR3 is CASSSTPSSYEQYF. The CDR3 nucleotides read TGTGCCAGCAGCTCAACGCCCTCCTCCTACGAGCAGTACTTC.

The chain links TRBV7-9 to TRBJ2-7, with D possibly being TRBD2 (6 bases). V lost 5 bases and J 2 bases, leaving 13 bases between the germline ends. This CDR3 has 14 residues. Per germline, CDR1 SEHNR and CDR2 FQNEAQ (reference sequence). The DNA for the CDR3 is TGTGCCAGCAGCGTTACCGCGGGGACCTACGAGCAGTACTTC. It codes for CASSVTAGTYEQYF.

The chain joins TRBV5-4 to TRBJ2-5; D may correspond to TRBD1 or TRBD2 (5 bases each). V dropped 1 base and J dropped 5 bases, with 12 bases sitting between them. Germline V gene lookup returns CDR1 SGHNT and CDR2 YYREEE (reference sequence). CDR3 size: 14 residues. The CDR3 nucleotides read TGTGCCAGCAGCTTGAGAGGGGATATGGAGACCCAGTACTTC. Protein sequence: CASSLRGDMETQYF.

This chain uses TRBV10-2 with TRBJ2-7; 12 bases match TRBD2. Germline V gene sequence: CDR1 WSHSY, CDR2 SAAADI. This CDR3 contains 12 residues. Trimming removed 8 bases from V and 5 bases from J; junction bases left unmatched: 1. The CDR3 here is CASGLAGNEQYF. In DNA, the CDR3 is TGCGCCAGCGGACTAGCGGGGAACGAGCAGTACTTC.

The chain carries TRBV27 and TRBJ2-2, with D uncertain. V lost 8 bases, J lost 0 bases, and 10 bases lay in between. CDR1 MNHEY and CDR2 SMNVEV come from the germline V gene (reference sequence). The CDR3 length is 14 residues. For the CDR3, the DNA is TGTGCCAGCCTCGGGCACCCGAACACCGGGGAGCTGTTTTTT. It specifies CASLGHPNTGELFF.

CDR3 in amino acids: CASSQAGALNEQFF. The CDR3 region has the DNA TGCGCCAGCAGCCAAGCGGGGGCGCTCAATGAGCAGTTCTTC. V gene TRBV4-1 combines with J gene TRBJ2-1; D may correspond to TRBD1 or TRBD2 (6 bases each). The V gene's germline CDR1 is MGHRA and CDR2 YSYEKL. This CDR3 has 14 residues. With 1 base removed from V and 6 bases from J, the gap between germline ends came to 10 bases.

The V gene is TRBV28, the J gene TRBJ2-7; TRBD2 is a possible D gene (6 bases). The ends were cut back, 6 bases at V and 0 bases at J, with 15 bases in the middle. Germline lookup yields CDR1 MDHEN and CDR2 SYDVKM. The length of the CDR3 is 15 residues. The CDR3 reads CASRLLTGGSYEQYF. CDR3 nucleotide sequence: TGTGCCAGCAGGCTATTGACCGGGGGCTCCTACGAGCAGTACTTC.

This clone has just a few counts. Other DNA sequences in the same sample also yield this CDR3. The chain carries TRBV5-1 and TRBJ2-7; the D is unclear. V lost 3 bases, J lost 1 base, and 2 bases lay in between. Per the germline V gene, CDR1 is SGHRS and CDR2 is YFSETQ. The CDR3 has 11 residues. The chain's CDR3 is CASSSSYEQYF. The DNA for the CDR3 is TGCGCCAGCAGCTCTTCCTACGAGCAGTACTTC. Full variable domain (remainder filled in from reference TRBV5-1 and TRBJ2-7): KAGVTQTPRYLIKTRGQQVTLSCSPISGHRSVSWYQQTPGQGLQFLFEYFSETQRNKGNFPGRFSGRQFSNSRSEMNVSTLELGDSALYLCASSSSYEQYFGPGTRLTVT.

V gene TRBV2 combines with J gene TRBJ2-1, with unresolved D. Germline V lookup: CDR1 SNHLY, CDR2 FYNNEI. Trimming removed 8 bases at V and 8 bases at J, with 19 bases between. CDR3 length: 14 amino acids. CDR3 region: CASATLGSRDEQFF. CDR3 sequence (DNA): TGTGCCAGCGCTACCTTGGGCTCACGGGATGAGCAGTTCTTC.

As DNA, the CDR3 is TGTGCCAGCAGCACCACACTCGGCAGGGCCGGGAACACTGAAGCTTTCTTT. It yields the protein CASSTTLGRAGNTEAFF. The genes are TRBV9 and TRBJ1-1, with D possibly being TRBD1 (5 bases). The V gene's germline CDR1 is SGDLS and CDR2 YYNGEE. The CDR3 contains 17 residues. V lost 4 bases and J lost 1, with 20 bases in between. The variable domain in full, with the rest retrieved from reference TRBV9 and TRBJ1-1, is DSGVTQTPKHLITATGQRVTLRCSPRSGDLSVYWYQQSLDQGLQFLIQYYNGEERAKGNILERFSAQQFPDLHSELNLSSLELGDSALYFCASSTTLGRAGNTEAFFGQGTRLTVV.

V usage is TRBV6-5 and J usage is TRBJ2-7; D possibly matches TRBD1 or TRBD2 (5 bases each). The germline V gene has CDR1 MNHEY and CDR2 SVGAGI. Deletions cut 5 bases from V and 5 bases from J, with 10 bases between. This CDR3 comprises 12 residues. CDR3: CASSPGTHEQYF. The DNA of the CDR3 is TGTGCCAGCAGTCCCGGGACCCACGAGCAGTACTTC.

The chain uses TRBV5-5 and TRBJ2-7, with 9 bases that match TRBD2. The CDR3 spans 14 residues. Germline CDR1 and CDR2: SGHKS and YYEKEE (reference sequence). Losses at the gene ends were 5 bases for V and 3 bases for J; bases not matched to a gene: 6. The DNA for the CDR3 is TGTGCCAGCAGATTAGCGGGAGAGAGCTACGAGCAGTACTTC. As protein: CASRLAGESYEQYF.

The chain is built from TRBV4-3 and TRBJ1-1; unclear D gene. Germline V CDR1 and CDR2: LGHNA, YSLEER. There are 14 residues in the CDR3. V was pared by 0 bases and J by 4 bases, with 9 bases between. DNA of the CDR3: TGCGCCAGCAGCCAAGAGTGGGCCGGCACTGAAGCTTTCTTT. Encoded protein: CASSQEWAGTEAFF.

The gene calls are TRBV30 and TRBJ2-1, with D uncertain. The germline V and J ends were trimmed by 5 bases and 3 bases, with 5 bases remaining between them. The germline V gene encodes CDR1 GTSNPN and CDR2 SVGIG (reference sequence). The CDR3 is made up of 11 amino acids. CDR3 region: CAWFGYNEQFF. CDR3 sequence (DNA): TGTGCCTGGTTCGGCTACAATGAGCAGTTCTTC.

This sequence joins TRBV2 and TRBJ2-1, with TRBD1 identical over 7 bases. The CDR3 length is 12 residues. The V segment lost 7 bases and the J segment 10 bases; nucleotides outside the gene matches: 7. Germline V CDR1 and CDR2: SNHLY, FYNNEI. CDR3 region: CASMNRGEEQFF. The CDR3 region has the DNA TGTGCCAGCATGAACAGGGGCGAGGAGCAGTTCTTC.

The genes are TRBV7-2 and TRBJ2-7; TRBD2 matches 8 bases. Looked up from germline, CDR1 is SGHTA and CDR2 is FQGNSA. Trimming cost V 2 bases and J 3 bases; bases outside gene matches: 6. The CDR3 runs 15 residues. CDR3 protein: CASSLTLAEIYEQYF. DNA of the CDR3: TGTGCCAGCAGCTTAACACTAGCGGAAATCTACGAGCAGTACTTC.

The chain joins TRBV2 to TRBJ2-7, with 9 bases lining up with TRBD2. V gave up 3 bases and J gave up 2 bases; unmatched junction bases: 5. Germline-derived CDR1 and CDR2 are SNHLY and FYNNEI. The CDR3 sequence is 15 residues long. CDR3 DNA: TGTGCCAGCAGTGATCTTGCTAGCGGGACCTACGAGCAGTACTTC. Protein: CASSDLASGTYEQYF.

The chain joins TRBV5-1 to TRBJ2-5; perhaps TRBD1 as D (5 bases). Deletions cut 4 bases from V and 2 bases from J, with 12 bases between. CDR3 size: 14 residues. From germline, CDR1 is SGHRS and CDR2 YFSETQ. The CDR3 loop reads CASSDTRAQETQYF. The CDR3, as DNA: TGCGCCAGCAGCGACACCAGGGCACAAGAGACCCAGTACTTC.

The genes are TRBV7-9 and TRBJ2-1, with D unclear. Germline V gene lookup returns CDR1 SEHNR and CDR2 FQNEAQ (reference sequence). Trimming removed 3 bases at V and 5 bases at J, with 11 bases between. This CDR3 comprises 14 residues. This CDR3 reads CASSFNPPNNEQFF. CDR3 coding DNA: TGTGCCAGCAGCTTTAACCCACCGAACAATGAGCAGTTCTTC.

This sequence joins TRBV13 and TRBJ1-2, with TRBD1 matching 9 bases. The J segment lost 3 bases and the V segment lost 4 bases, leaving 6 bases of the junction unmatched. This CDR3 contains 15 residues. The germline V gene has CDR1 PRHDT and CDR2 FYEKMQ (reference sequence). The CDR3 spells CASSSYDRGDYGYTF. The CDR3 DNA reads TGTGCCAGCAGCTCCTATGACAGGGGGGACTATGGCTACACCTTC.

This sequence joins TRBV19 and TRBJ2-3, with 7 positions matching TRBD1. With V trimmed by 6 bases and J by 2 bases, 8 bases remained unmatched. The CDR3 extends over 15 amino acids. Germline loops: CDR1 LNHDA, CDR2 SQIVND (reference sequence). The DNA of the CDR3 is TGTGCCAGTAGCCAGACAGGGCTAAACACAGATACGCAGTATTTT. It yields the protein CASSQTGLNTDTQYF. Variable domain in full (rest from reference TRBV19 and TRBJ2-3): DGGITQSPKYLFRKEGQNVTLSCEQNLNHDAMYWYRQDPGQGLRLIYYSQIVNDFQKGDIAEGYSVSREKKESFPLTVTSAQKNPTAFYLCASSQTGLNTDTQYFGPGTRLTVL.

The chain uses TRBV10-1 and TRBJ2-2; D not certain. Trimming pared 0 bases from V and 4 bases from J, leaving 6 bases between. CDR1 is WNHNN, CDR2 SYGVQD, per germline (reference sequence). The CDR3 length is 14 residues. CDR3: CASSESISTGELFF. CDR3 DNA sequence: TGCGCCAGCAGTGAGTCGATAAGCACCGGGGAGCTGTTTTTT.

J is TRBJ2-3 and V is TRBV2, with 8 nucleotides matching TRBD1. The V and J ends lost 6 bases and 2 bases, in that order; junction bases with no gene match: 7. CDR1 is SNHLY and CDR2 is FYNNEI in the germline V gene. CDR3 length: 15 residues. The CDR3 loop reads CASSEGQANTDTQYF. CDR3 in DNA: TGTGCCAGCAGCGAGGGACAGGCGAACACAGATACGCAGTATTTT. The full variable domain, its missing parts supplied by reference TRBV2 and TRBJ2-3, is EPEVTQTPSHQVTQMGQEVILRCVPISNHLYFYWYRQILGQKVEFLVSFYNNEISEKSEIFDDQFSVERPDGSNFTLKIRSTKLEDSAMYFCASSEGQANTDTQYFGPGTRLTVL.